The next 14 T cell receptor beta chains were all read from a single sample in a study of cytomegalovirus exposure and HLA in healthy donors. The PCR used 60 Vbeta and 13 Jbeta primers. Sequenced by immunoSEQ multiplex PCR; TCRdb stores in-frame clones only, minus some. The sample has around 150,000 clones; approximately 77% are singletons. Sequencing was carried out using PBMCs. The receptors stem from a middle-aged man in good health and CMV-seropositive.

This chain uses TRBV7-6 with TRBJ1-5, with D unresolved. This CDR3 has 14 residues. Germline assignment: CDR1 SGHVS and CDR2 FNYEAQ. The ends were cut back, 1 base at V and 6 bases at J, with 10 bases in the middle. CDR3 nucleotide sequence: TGTGCCAGCAGCTTAGATAGAGGCGCTCAGCCCCAGCATTTT. Protein product: CASSLDRGAQPQHF.

The chain has TRBV6-5 and TRBJ1-2; possible D gene TRBD1, 6 bases. There are 16 residues in the CDR3. Germline V lookup: CDR1 MNHEY, CDR2 SVGAGI. Trimming shortened V by 4 bases and J by 8 bases, and 23 bases separated the two germline ends. The CDR3 sequence is CASSLGPTRGGGGYTF. The CDR3 DNA reads as TGTGCCAGCAGTTTAGGGCCGACACGGGGGGGCGGGGGCTACACCTTC.

This clone was seen a few times. The CDR3 nucleotides are TGCGCCAGCAGCCCTAGGAAAGACAGCTGGGATGAAAAACTGTTTTTT. It encodes CASSPRKDSWDEKLFF. The chain links TRBV4-3 to TRBJ1-4, with D maybe TRBD1 (5 bases). The germline gives CDR1 LGHNA, CDR2 YSLEER. The germline V and J ends were trimmed by 4 bases and 6 bases, with 18 bases remaining between them. CDR3 length equals 16 residues.

The CDR3 bases are TGTGCCATCACCCAGGGGGCGACCGGGGAGCTGTTTTTT. It encodes CAITQGATGELFF. The chain carries TRBV10-3 and TRBJ2-2, with 8 bases that match TRBD1. The junction had 3 bases not matched to a gene; V was cut back by 7 bases and J by 5 bases. CDR1 and CDR2 from the germline V gene are ENHRY and SYGVKD. This CDR3 comprises 13 residues.

The rearrangement joins TRBV5-1 to TRBJ2-6; no reliable D call. The CDR3 sequence is 18 residues long. Between the trimmed V and J ends, which lost 0 bases and 0 bases, there was a span of 13 bases. CDR1 SGHRS and CDR2 YFSETQ come from the germline V gene. CDR3 protein: CASSLETVEYSGANVLTF. The DNA of the CDR3 is TGCGCCAGCAGCTTGGAAACGGTAGAGTACTCTGGGGCCAACGTCCTGACTTTC.

The V call is TRBV15, the J call TRBJ2-5; the match to TRBD2 covers 12 bases. Germline-derived CDR1 and CDR2 are LNHNV and YYDKDF (reference sequence). This CDR3 has 16 amino acids. Trimming at V came to 1 base and at J to 2 bases, leaving 2 bases not matched to a gene. The CDR3 region is CATSRGGLAGQETQYF. CDR3 DNA sequence: TGTGCCACCAGCAGAGGAGGACTAGCGGGACAAGAGACCCAGTACTTC.

The V gene is TRBV6-5, the J gene TRBJ2-5, with TRBD2 matching 11 bases. The CDR3 sequence is 16 residues long. The junction had 7 bases not matched to a gene; V was cut back by 4 bases and J by 3 bases. Germline values: CDR1 MNHEY, CDR2 SVGAGI. The CDR3 DNA sequence: TGTGCCAGCAGTTCCCCCGTAGCGGGGGGGAAAGAGACCCAGTACTTC. This codes for CASSSPVAGGKETQYF.

This rearrangement joins TRBV5-1 to TRBJ2-1; TRBD2 agrees at 8 bases. Germline V gives CDR1 SGHRS, CDR2 YFSETQ. The CDR3 extends over 14 amino acids. The V and J ends lost 5 bases and 8 bases, in that order; junction bases with no gene match: 9. DNA of the CDR3: TGCGCCAGCAGTCGGGGGGGGGAAGTCGATGAGCAGTTCTTC. This encodes CASSRGGEVDEQFF.

This clone was observed a single time. V and J are TRBV6-6 and TRBJ1-1, with no clear D. This CDR3 is built from 12 residues. V dropped 2 bases and J dropped 8 bases, with 9 bases sitting between them. CDR1 MNHNY and CDR2 SVGAGI come from the germline V gene (reference sequence). CDR3 bases: TGTGCCAGCAGTTACGAAAAGAGGGAAGCTTTCTTT. Amino acids: CASSYEKREAFF.

The rearrangement links TRBV28 to TRBJ2-5; 14 nucleotides align to TRBD2. Germline V lookup: CDR1 MDHEN, CDR2 SYDVKM. V lost 6 bases, J lost 11 bases, and 14 bases stayed unmatched. There are 16 residues in the CDR3. The CDR3 DNA follows: TGTGCCAGCAGCGCCGGGACAGGACTAGCGGGGGGAAGACAGTACTTC. It codes for CASSAGTGLAGGRQYF.

This chain joins TRBV15 and TRBJ2-1, with D perhaps matching TRBD1 (7 bases). The CDR3 consists of 15 residues. V was clipped by 5 bases and J by 5 bases, with 16 bases between them. The V gene's germline CDR1 is LNHNV and CDR2 YYDKDF (reference sequence). CDR3 sequence reads: CATSDDREVDNEQFF. The CDR3 bases are TGTGCCACCAGCGACGACAGGGAGGTTGACAATGAGCAGTTCTTC.

The J gene is TRBJ2-1, the V gene TRBV5-6; 9 positions agree with TRBD1. The CDR3 loop spans 17 amino acids. The junction had 12 bases not matched to a gene; V was cut back by 4 bases and J by 4 bases. Looked up from germline, CDR1 is SGHDT and CDR2 is YYEEEE. The CDR3 DNA reads as TGTGCCAGCAGCCGCCTTGGGGGGACAGGGATGTACAATGAGCAGTTCTTC. Translation gives CASSRLGGTGMYNEQFF.

This chain links TRBV10-2 with TRBJ2-7; 9 bases line up with TRBD1. The CDR3 spans 15 residues. The V segment lost 2 bases and the J segment 2 bases; nucleotides outside the gene matches: 4. Germline assignment: CDR1 WSHSY and CDR2 SAAADI. DNA of the CDR3: TGCGCCAGCAGTGAGCCGACAGGGGGACCCTACGAGCAGTACTTC. Encoded protein: CASSEPTGGPYEQYF.

This rearrangement joins TRBV18 to TRBJ2-7; D perhaps matches TRBD1 (6 bases). The germline V and J ends were trimmed by 6 bases and 2 bases, with 11 bases remaining between them. Germline V gives CDR1 KGHSH, CDR2 LQKENI. The CDR3 spans 13 residues. CDR3 protein: CASSPGQPYEQYF. In DNA form, the CDR3 reads TGTGCCAGCTCCCCGGGACAACCCTACGAGCAGTACTTC. Full variable domain (rest looked up from reference TRBV18 and TRBJ2-7): NAGVMQNPRHLVRRRGQEARLRCSPMKGHSHVYWYRQLPEEGLKFMVYLQKENIIDESGMPKERFSAEFPKEGPSILRIQQVVRGDSAAYFCASSPGQPYEQYFGPGTRLTVT.